This TCR beta chain derives from a study of metastatic and nonmetastatic thyroid tumors. Patients underwent thyroid surgery, and none had received any treatment before it. In the study's own analysis: Built for papillary thyroid cancer, a distant-metastasis classifier drew on CDR3 differences across clinicopathological groups. TCRdb re-clonotyped the PCR reads through MiXCR. The V and J calls shown here were made by TCRdb, not taken from the authors' results. The sample contains 3,500 to 5,000 clones, approximately 31% of which appear only once. The material sequenced was adjacent normal tissue. The clonotype originates from a male donor with papillary thyroid cancer or a benign thyroid nodule (not recorded which). Some clones in this sample may be carry-over from other donors' samples.

The CDR3 loop is CASSLRQGDDEQYF. CDR3 DNA: TGTGCCAGCAGCTTGAGACAGGGGGACGACGAGCAGTACTTC. The gene calls are TRBV5-6 and TRBJ2-7; 9 nucleotides agree with TRBD1. The CDR3 has 14 amino acids. V was clipped by 1 base and J by 5 bases; unmatched bases: 4. Germline V gene lookup returns CDR1 SGHDT and CDR2 YYEEEE.